A selection of T cell receptor beta chains follows, all from one sample in a study of cytomegalovirus exposure and HLA in healthy donors. Only in-frame clones appear in the TCRdb table, and some are missing; sequencing was by immunoSEQ multiplex PCR. The data hold some 270,000 clones, with over 70% observed a single time. Sequences were obtained from PBMCs. These receptor sequences come from a girl aged 2 to 9 in good health and CMV-seronegative. Each CDR3 is given with its conserved first and last residue. Fields, in order: D gene, clone size, V gene, J gene, CDR3 protein, CDR3 DNA. The D gene is left open where the match is weak. Clone size is shown for a subset of rows, as once, few, many or a class of expanded clone.

>-|-|TRBV2|TRBJ1-2
CASSESGRPNYGYTF
TGTGCCAGCAGTGAAAGTGGGCGACCTAACTATGGCTACACCTTC
>TRBD2|-|TRBV9|TRBJ2-2
CASSVGVAGAKNTGELFF
TGTGCCAGCAGCGTAGGTGTAGCGGGGGCCAAGAACACCGGGGAGCTGTTTTTT
>-|-|TRBV7-9|TRBJ1-1
CSSSLGAVRGTEAFF
TGTTCCAGCAGCTTAGGCGCGGTAAGGGGTACTGAAGCTTTCTTT
>TRBD1|few|TRBV28|TRBJ2-1
CASSLQGAGSYNEQFF
TGTGCCAGCAGCCTACAGGGGGCTGGGTCCTACAATGAGCAGTTCTTC
>-|once|TRBV14|TRBJ1-2
CASSQGFNYGYTF
TGTGCCAGCAGCCAGGGCTTCAACTATGGCTACACCTTC
>-|-|TRBV6-5|TRBJ2-7
CASRDLYEQYF
TGTGCCAGCAGGGACTTATACGAGCAGTACTTC
>-|-|TRBV2|TRBJ2-7
CASSAREGSYEQYF
TGTGCCAGCAGTGCACGGGAAGGCTCCTACGAGCAGTACTTC
>TRBD1|-|TRBV10-3|TRBJ2-3
CAIRDSRSTDTQYF
TGTGCCATCCGGGACAGCCGATCTACAGATACGCAGTATTTT
>TRBD2|-|TRBV2|TRBJ2-1
CASWSSGGPDPNYNEQFF
TGTGCCAGCTGGTCTAGCGGGGGGCCTGACCCCAATTACAATGAGCAGTTCTTC
>-|-|TRBV6-5|TRBJ1-2
CASSKRQTNYGYTF
TGTGCCAGCAGTAAAAGACAGACCAACTATGGCTACACCTTC
>-|few|TRBV7-3|TRBJ2-5
CASSFSGLGETQYF
TGTGCCAGCAGCTTCTCGGGACTTGGGGAGACCCAGTACTTC
>TRBD2|-|TRBV5-1|TRBJ2-7
CASSRQGFSGRAFYEQYF
TGCGCCAGCAGCCGACAGGGGTTTAGCGGGAGGGCCTTCTACGAGCAGTACTTC
>-|-|TRBV21-1|TRBJ2-5
CASIKQGAGETQYF
TGTGCCAGCATAAAACAGGGGGCGGGCGAGACCCAGTACTTC
>-|few|TRBV13|TRBJ2-7
CASSLLGSSYEQYF
TGTGCCAGCAGCTTACTCGGGAGCTCCTACGAGCAGTACTTC
>TRBD2|-|TRBV7-3|TRBJ2-5
CASSLTGSPSGETQYF
TGTGCCAGCAGCTTAACGGGGTCCCCTAGCGGAGAGACCCAGTACTTC
>TRBD1|-|TRBV25-1|TRBJ2-7
CASHSDRAHEQYF
TGTGCCAGCCACTCTGACAGGGCCCACGAGCAGTACTTC
>-|-|TRBV29-1|TRBJ1-2
CSVDDGYTF
TGCAGCGTTGACGATGGCTACACCTTC
>-|-|TRBV5-1|TRBJ2-3
CASSFGLGTDTQYF
TGCGCCAGCAGCTTCGGTCTGGGCACAGATACGCAGTATTTT
>TRBD2|-|TRBV7-2|TRBJ2-1
CASSSIAGVTNEQFF
TGTGCCAGCAGCTCTATAGCGGGAGTAACGAATGAGCAGTTCTTC
>-|few|TRBV21-1|TRBJ2-7
CASRHIAGYAYEQYF
TGTGCCAGCAGGCATATAGCGGGATATGCCTACGAGCAGTACTTC
>TRBD1|-|TRBV4-1|TRBJ1-3
CASSLGTDSGNTIYF
TGCGCCAGCAGCCTGGGGACAGACTCTGGAAACACCATATATTTT
>-|-|TRBV7-8|TRBJ1-2
CASSFLSQGGGYTF
TGTGCCAGCAGCTTCCTATCTCAAGGGGGTGGCTACACCTTC
>-|few|TRBV4-1|TRBJ2-7
CASSRVGDYEQYF
TGCGCCAGCAGCCGAGTAGGGGACTACGAGCAGTACTTC
>-|-|TRBV10-3|TRBJ2-7
CAIINDLSYEQYF
TGTGCCATCATAAACGACTTATCCTACGAGCAGTACTTC
>TRBD2|-|TRBV30|TRBJ2-7
CAWSVSRWNSGSLTYEQYF
TGTGCCTGGAGTGTATCCCGGTGGAATAGCGGGAGCCTTACCTACGAGCAGTACTTC
>TRBD2|-|TRBV7-3|TRBJ2-1
CASSLSGGTSEEQFF
TGTGCCAGCAGCTTAAGCGGGGGGACATCGGAAGAGCAGTTCTTC
>-|-|TRBV6-5|TRBJ1-5
CASSYGRGNQPQHF
TGTGCCAGCAGTTACGGGAGGGGCAATCAGCCCCAGCATTTT
>TRBD2|-|TRBV5-1|TRBJ2-7
CASSPWTSGRAHSYEQYF
TGCGCCAGCAGCCCATGGACTAGCGGGAGGGCCCACTCCTACGAGCAGTACTTC
>-|-|TRBV19|TRBJ2-1
CASSASHRVRYHNEQFF
TGTGCCAGTAGTGCCTCCCACAGGGTTAGGTATCACAATGAGCAGTTCTTC
>TRBD2|-|TRBV7-2|TRBJ2-7
CASLQVAGGQQYF
TGTGCCAGCCTACAGGTAGCGGGAGGGCAGCAGTACTTC
>-|-|TRBV7-8|TRBJ2-5
CASSLAGGIAETQYF
TGTGCCAGCAGCTTAGCGGGCGGGATCGCAGAGACCCAGTACTTC
>-|-|TRBV19|TRBJ1-6
CASSREGSRYNSPLHF
TGTGCCAGTAGTAGAGAGGGGAGTCGGTATAATTCACCCCTCCACTTT
>TRBD1|once|TRBV18|TRBJ2-3
CASSRDRATDTQYF
TGTGCCAGCTCACGGGACAGAGCCACAGATACGCAGTATTTT
>-|-|TRBV29-1|TRBJ1-1
CSVSQGPNTEAFF
TGCAGCGTTTCTCAGGGGCCGAACACTGAAGCTTTCTTT
>TRBD1|few|TRBV19|TRBJ1-2
CASSITGVGGYTF
TGTGCCAGTAGTATCACAGGGGTTGGCGGCTACACCTTC
>-|-|TRBV28|TRBJ1-2
CASSSDSNYGYTF
TGTGCCAGCAGTTCGGACAGTAACTATGGCTACACCTTC
>TRBD2|-|TRBV4-2|TRBJ2-1
CASSQDTAGGPNEQFF
TGTGCCAGCAGCCAAGATACAGCGGGGGGTCCGAATGAGCAGTTCTTC
>-|-|TRBV4-1|TRBJ1-4
CASSGSPGDEKLFF
TGCGCCAGCAGCGGGAGTCCTGGAGACGAAAAACTGTTTTTT
>-|-|TRBV13|TRBJ2-7
CASSQMSGEQYF
TGTGCCAGCAGCCAAATGTCAGGAGAGCAGTACTTC
>-|-|TRBV4-1|TRBJ2-7
CASSQATGIWNEQYF
TGCGCCAGCAGCCAGGCCACAGGGATTTGGAACGAGCAGTACTTC
>-|few|TRBV14|TRBJ1-4
CASSQAGGGKLFF
TGTGCCAGCAGCCAAGCCGGGGGAGGAAAACTGTTTTTT